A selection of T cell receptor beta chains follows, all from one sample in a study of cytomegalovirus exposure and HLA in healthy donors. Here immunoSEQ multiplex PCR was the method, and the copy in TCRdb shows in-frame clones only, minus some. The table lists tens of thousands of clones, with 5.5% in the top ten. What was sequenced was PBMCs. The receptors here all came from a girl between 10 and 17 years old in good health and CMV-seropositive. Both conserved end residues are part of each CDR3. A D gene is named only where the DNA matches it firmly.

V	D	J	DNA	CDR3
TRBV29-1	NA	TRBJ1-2	TGCAGCGACCAAGCAGGATACTATGGCTACACCTTC	CSDQAGYYGYTF
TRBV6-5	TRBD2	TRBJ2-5	TGTGCCAGCAGCCAACACCCCGGGAGGGAGACCCAGTACTTC	CASSQHPGRETQYF
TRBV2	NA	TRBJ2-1	TGTGCCAGCAATTCCCGGGACATTTACAATGAGCAGTTCTTC	CASNSRDIYNEQFF
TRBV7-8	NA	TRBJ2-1	TGTGCCAGCAGCTCAGGACAGAAGTCCTACAATGAGCAGTTCTTC	CASSSGQKSYNEQFF
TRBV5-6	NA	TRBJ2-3	TGTGCCAGCAGCCCGCCTGGGCAGGCAAGAATAACGCAGTATTTT	CASSPPGQARITQYF
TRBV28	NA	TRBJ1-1	TGTGCCAGCAGTTCGACAGGTAGCACTGAAGCTTTCTTT	CASSSTGSTEAFF
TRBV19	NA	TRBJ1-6	TGTGCCACCCGACAGAATGATTATAATTCACCCCTCCACTTT	CATRQNDYNSPLHF
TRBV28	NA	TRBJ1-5	TGTGCCAGCAGTCCGAAAGCAGGGTGGGATCAGCCCCAGCATTTT	CASSPKAGWDQPQHF
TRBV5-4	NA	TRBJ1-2	TGTGCCAGCAGCTCACCTGGCGGGGAGACTGGGGGCTACACCTTC	CASSSPGGETGGYTF
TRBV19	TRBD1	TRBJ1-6	TGTGCCAGTAGTATTGGATGGACAGGGGGTTCACCCCTCCACTTT	CASSIGWTGGSPLHF
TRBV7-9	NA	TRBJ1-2	TGTGCCAGCAGGCCTAAATCGACAGCCAACTATGGCTACACCTTC	CASRPKSTANYGYTF
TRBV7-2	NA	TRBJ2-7	TGTGCCAGCAGCTTTAGTGAGACAGTTCCAGGCGACGAGCAGTACTTC	CASSFSETVPGDEQYF
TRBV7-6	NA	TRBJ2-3	TGTGCCAGCAGCTTCGCGGGGAGCGGGCCCTCGCCAGATAAGCAGTATTTT	CASSFAGSGPSPDKQYF
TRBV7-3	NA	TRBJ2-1	TGTGCCAGCAGCTTACAAACCTACAATGAGCAGTTCTTC	CASSLQTYNEQFF
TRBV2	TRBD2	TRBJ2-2	TGTGCCAGCAGGGGACTAGCGGGGGAAACCGGGGAGCTGTTTTTT	CASRGLAGETGELFF
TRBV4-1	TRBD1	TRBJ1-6	TGCGCCAGCAGCCCGCAACAGGGGAATCTATATAATTCACCCCTCCACTTT	CASSPQQGNLYNSPLHF
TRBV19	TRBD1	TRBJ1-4	TGTGCCAGTACCGGAGAGACAGGGATGAATGAAAAACTGTTTTTT	CASTGETGMNEKLFF
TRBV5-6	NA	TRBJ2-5	TGTGCCAGCAGGCGGGCCGGGGTAAAAGGACAAGAGACCCAGTACTTC	CASRRAGVKGQETQYF